These T cell receptor beta chains were read from a single sample in a study of cytomegalovirus exposure and HLA in healthy donors. TCRdb's table, derived via immunoSEQ multiplex PCR, lists solely in-frame clones and lacks some. The profile shows tens of thousands of clones, about four fifths of them singletons. Sequencing input: PBMCs. These receptors were obtained from a male donor in good health and CMV-seropositive. The CDR3 runs from the conserved cysteine through the conserved F or W. The D gene is left open where the match is weak. Size is omitted from some rows. Given values are once, few, many or a class for expanded clones.

D gene	J gene	clone size	V gene	CDR3 DNA	CDR3 protein
TRBD2	TRBJ2-7	medium-sized	TRBV4-1	TGCGCCAGCAGCCAACAGACTAGCGGTTCCTACGAGCAGTACTTC	CASSQQTSGSYEQYF
NA	TRBJ1-4	NA	TRBV7-8	TGTGCCAGCAGCTTATGGGGGGACCGAACTGAAAAACTGTTTTTT	CASSLWGDRTEKLFF
TRBD2	TRBJ2-1	NA	TRBV27	TGTGCCAGCAGTTTATCTCGCGGGAGCTCCTACAATGAGCAGTTCTTC	CASSLSRGSSYNEQFF
TRBD1	TRBJ2-2	NA	TRBV6-4	TGTGCCAGCAGGGGACAGGGATTGACCGGGGAGCTGTTTTTT	CASRGQGLTGELFF
NA	TRBJ2-1	NA	TRBV9	TGTGCCAGCAGCTTCCGGACTGATTCCTACAATGAGCAGTTCTTC	CASSFRTDSYNEQFF
NA	TRBJ1-5	NA	TRBV27	TGTGCCAGCACGATCCGGGCAGGGAGCAATCAGCCCCAGCATTTT	CASTIRAGSNQPQHF
TRBD1	TRBJ1-1	NA	TRBV7-9	TGTGCCAGCAGCTATTTCACAGGGGGTATTACTGAAGCTTTCTTT	CASSYFTGGITEAFF
TRBD2	TRBJ2-3	NA	TRBV15	TGTGCCACCAGGGAGAGCGGGAGTACAGATACGCAGTATTTT	CATRESGSTDTQYF
TRBD1	TRBJ2-7	NA	TRBV6-6	TGTGCCAGCAGACCACGACAGGGGGCCCACGAGCAGTACTTC	CASRPRQGAHEQYF
TRBD1	TRBJ2-7	once	TRBV10-3	TGTGCCACCGAGAAGGGACAGGGGTACGAGCAGTACTTC	CATEKGQGYEQYF
NA	TRBJ2-1	once	TRBV27	TGTGCCAGCAGTTTAAGGTCCGACAGTCTCTCGGAGCAGTTCTTC	CASSLRSDSLSEQFF
NA	TRBJ1-4	few	TRBV4-2	TGTGCCAGCAGCCAAGATGACAATTGGGAACTGTTTTTT	CASSQDDNWELFF
NA	TRBJ1-6	NA	TRBV7-3	TGTGCCAGCAGCTTATCCGGGAATTCACCCCTCCACTTT	CASSLSGNSPLHF
NA	TRBJ1-6	NA	TRBV5-1	TGCGCCAGCAGCTTGGCGGGACAAATGGGAAATTCACCCCTCCACTTT	CASSLAGQMGNSPLHF
NA	TRBJ1-1	NA	TRBV6-5	TGTGCCAGCAGTTACCTCAGGAACACTGAAGCTTTCTTT	CASSYLRNTEAFF
TRBD1	TRBJ2-2	NA	TRBV5-1	TGCGCAACAGGGGGGTCGGCAAACACCGGGGAGCTGTTTTTT	CATGGSANTGELFF
NA	TRBJ1-5	few	TRBV10-3	TGTGCCATCAGTGATTATAGCAATCAGCCCCAGCATTTT	CAISDYSNQPQHF
NA	TRBJ2-7	NA	TRBV28	TGTGCCAGCAGTTTGGGGAGCGAGCAGTACTTC	CASSLGSEQYF
NA	TRBJ1-5	NA	TRBV7-2	TGTGCCAGCAGCCCGGGGAGTTATCAGCCCCAGCATTTT	CASSPGSYQPQHF
TRBD1	TRBJ1-4	NA	TRBV5-1	TGCGCCAGCAGCTCGGACAGGGGAGGCGAAAAACTGTTTTTT	CASSSDRGGEKLFF
TRBD1	TRBJ2-7	NA	TRBV30	TGTGCCTGGAGTGCGATGACAGGGGTCTACGAGCAGTACTTC	CAWSAMTGVYEQYF
NA	TRBJ1-5	NA	TRBV6-4	TGTGCCAGCGTATCAGGGTGTGTAGATCAGCCCCAGCATTTT	CASVSGCVDQPQHF
NA	TRBJ2-2	NA	TRBV7-9	TGTGCCAGCAGCTTAGAGCGGGGGGAGCTGTTTTTT	CASSLERGELFF
NA	TRBJ1-2	NA	TRBV27	TGTGCCAGCAGTGCACAGGGCTATGGCTACACCTTC	CASSAQGYGYTF
NA	TRBJ1-1	NA	TRBV6-1	TGTGCCAGCAGTGAAGTGGCAGCGAACACTGAGGCTTTCTTT	CASSEVAANTEAFF
NA	TRBJ2-7	NA	TRBV2	TGTGCCAGCAATGAAGGTCTAGCGCACCTGATTGGCTACGAGCAGTACTTC	CASNEGLAHLIGYEQYF
NA	TRBJ2-1	NA	TRBV11-2	TGTGCCAGCAGCTTAGTACGCGGGTATCAGTTCTTC	CASSLVRGYQFF
TRBD1	TRBJ1-2	few	TRBV6-1	TGTGCCAGCAGTGCTGGACAGGCCTATGGCTACACCTTC	CASSAGQAYGYTF
NA	TRBJ1-6	NA	TRBV15	TGTGCCACCAGCAGAGATTCGGTCGGGAATTCACCCCTCCACTTT	CATSRDSVGNSPLHF
NA	TRBJ2-2	once	TRBV7-2	TGTGCCAGCAGCTTATTGGGGCAGAACACCGGGGAGCTGTTTTTT	CASSLLGQNTGELFF
NA	TRBJ2-3	few	TRBV6-6	TGTGCCAGCAGCCCGGGGGAGGTTTCCCTTACAGATACGCAGTATTTT	CASSPGEVSLTDTQYF
TRBD1	TRBJ2-1	NA	TRBV5-8	TGTGCCAGCAGCACCGGGACAGGGGTCGACAATGAGCAGTTCTTC	CASSTGTGVDNEQFF
NA	TRBJ1-3	NA	TRBV7-9	TGTGCCAGCAGCTTAGATCCCCGTCCCGGAAACACCATATATTTT	CASSLDPRPGNTIYF
TRBD1	TRBJ2-4	NA	TRBV6-6	TGTGCCAGCAGTCGACCTCGGACAGGGGGCGAAAACATTCAGTACTTC	CASSRPRTGGENIQYF
NA	TRBJ2-1	NA	TRBV7-7	TGTGCCAGCAGCTTAGGACTGAATGAGCAGTTCTTC	CASSLGLNEQFF
TRBD1	TRBJ1-3	NA	TRBV5-1	TGCGCCAGCAGCTCGACAGGGGTTCGAAACACCATATATTTT	CASSSTGVRNTIYF
NA	TRBJ2-2	NA	TRBV10-3	TGTGCCATCAGTGGATTGGGCAAGGATTACACCGGGGAGCTGTTTTTT	CAISGLGKDYTGELFF
NA	TRBJ1-1	NA	TRBV5-1	TGCGCCAGCAGCTTTTGGGTGGGTACCACTCAGGACACTGAAGCTTTCTTT	CASSFWVGTTQDTEAFF
TRBD2	TRBJ2-1	once	TRBV7-2	TGTGCCAGCAGCTTGACTAGCGGGACCTACAATGAGCAGTTCTTC	CASSLTSGTYNEQFF
NA	TRBJ2-7	once	TRBV2	TGCGCCAGCAGCACGAGAAACCCGGGCTCCTACGAGCAGTACTTC	CASSTRNPGSYEQYF
NA	TRBJ2-7	once	TRBV7-8	TGTGCCAGCAGCCCCAGTGGGGGGGCCGCCGGGTATGGGCAGTACTTC	CASSPSGGAAGYGQYF
NA	TRBJ2-5	NA	TRBV19	TGTGCCAGTAGCCTGACGGGGAGGGAGACCCAGTACTTC	CASSLTGRETQYF
TRBD2	TRBJ2-1	few	TRBV11-2	TGTGCCAGCAGCTTAGGATGGCGGGAGCCCTACAATGAGCAGTTCTTC	CASSLGWREPYNEQFF
NA	TRBJ2-7	NA	TRBV7-9	TGTTCCAGCAGCTACAGCTACGAGCAGTACTTC	CSSSYSYEQYF
NA	TRBJ2-7	NA	TRBV19	TGTGCCAGTAGGGAGACCGGGACTCAAGGCTCCTACGAGCAGTACTTC	CASRETGTQGSYEQYF
NA	TRBJ2-6	once	TRBV2	TGTGCCAGCAGTGAAAAGGCAGGGCTTTCTGGGGCCAACGTCCTGACTTTC	CASSEKAGLSGANVLTF
NA	TRBJ2-7	NA	TRBV5-8	TGTGCCAGCAGCTTGTCCTGGACTCCCTACGAGCAGTACTTC	CASSLSWTPYEQYF
NA	TRBJ1-2	NA	TRBV20-1	TGCAGTGCTAGAGACCGTTATGGCTACACCTTC	CSARDRYGYTF
TRBD2	TRBJ2-5	once	TRBV4-1	TGCGCCAGCAGCCAAGCGACTAGCGGCAGATCGCAAGAGACCCAGTACTTC	CASSQATSGRSQETQYF
TRBD1	TRBJ2-3	NA	TRBV9	TGCGCCAGCAGCGTAGCTCCGGACAGGGGGGCTTCGGGGGAGTATTTT	CASSVAPDRGASGEYF